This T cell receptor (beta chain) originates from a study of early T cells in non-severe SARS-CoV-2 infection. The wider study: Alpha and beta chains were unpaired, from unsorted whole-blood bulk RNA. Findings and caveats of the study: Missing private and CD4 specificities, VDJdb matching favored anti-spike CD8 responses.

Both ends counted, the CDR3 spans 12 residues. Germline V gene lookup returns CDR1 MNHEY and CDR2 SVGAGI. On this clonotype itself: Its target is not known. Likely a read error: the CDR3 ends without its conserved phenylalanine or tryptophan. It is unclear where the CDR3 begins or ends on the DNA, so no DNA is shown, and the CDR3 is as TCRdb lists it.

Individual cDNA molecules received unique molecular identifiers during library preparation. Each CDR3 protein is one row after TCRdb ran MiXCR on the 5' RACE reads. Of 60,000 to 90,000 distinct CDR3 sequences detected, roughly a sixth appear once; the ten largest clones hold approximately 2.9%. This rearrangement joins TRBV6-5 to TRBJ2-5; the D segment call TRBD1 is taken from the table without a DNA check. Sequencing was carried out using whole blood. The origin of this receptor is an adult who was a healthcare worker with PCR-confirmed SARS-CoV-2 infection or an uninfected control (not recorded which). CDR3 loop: CASSPPARVTIS.